This T cell receptor (beta chain) was identified in a study of blood T cell repertoires in COVID-19. Study as a whole: Specimens from acute and convalescent COVID-19 originated in the United States, Italy and Spain. PBMCs, B-cell-depleted T cells, or T cells provided the cDNA or gDNA that made up the material.

As processed by the authors: Amplification of reference gene primers provided the estimated nucleated cell counts. The data were produced by immunoSEQ multiplex PCR, yet TCRdb's version contains in-frame clones alone and is incomplete. From that table come the V and J calls and clone size; the DNA was used to work out D and trimming. This table holds 70,000 to 90,000 clones, roughly 70% found once. This CDR3 region has 16 residues. In germline, CDR1 is KGHDR, CDR2 SFDVKD. The V segment lost 4 bases and the J segment 3 bases; nucleotides outside the gene matches: 9. V usage is TRBV24-1 and J usage is TRBJ2-5; 8 nucleotides agree with TRBD2. The sample comprised peripheral blood. The sequence came from a human donor with acute or convalescent COVID-19. The donor label of this sample is uncertain. The CDR3 spells CATSDRTLAGKETQYF. The CDR3 DNA reads as TGTGCCACCAGTGACCGGACTCTAGCGGGTAAAGAGACCCAGTACTTC.